A selection of T cell receptor beta chains follows, all from one sample in a study of shared clonotypes between healthy human individuals. Sequencing used immunoSEQ multiplex PCR; TCRdb keeps in-frame clones, though not all of them. The sample has 600,000 to 750,000 clones, around 91% seen once. The sequencing input was memory CD8+ T cells from PBMCs. The receptors shown here come from a man younger than 30 in good health. Some clones in this sample may be carry-over from other donors' samples. Both conserved end residues are part of each CDR3. Clone size is shown for a subset of rows, as once, few, many or a class of expanded clone.

abundance	v_gene	CDR3aa
-	TRBV7-9	CASSSGGNTEAFF
-	TRBV7-2	CASSRTGRGTEAFF
-	TRBV9	CASSVGTSRSNEQFF
-	TRBV21-1	CASSKIVGDNGDTFYEQYF
-	TRBV27	CASSLGGALESYEQYF
once	TRBV27	CASSSLLGTSFYEQYF
-	TRBV9	CASSPWTGAGNEQFF
-	TRBV28	CASSPWTVQLPKDGYTF
-	TRBV29-1	CSVPLGTYEQYF
-	TRBV28	CASSLFGYEQYF
-	TRBV27	CASTKTPFGGGNTEAFF
-	TRBV6-1	CASSEAVIRTGSITDTQYF
few	TRBV9	CASSVAGEETQYF
-	TRBV27	CASSLWTKVDTQYF
-	TRBV7-3	CASSLRRGRDNEQFF
medium-sized	TRBV6-4	CASSQDPKNSYNEQFF
-	TRBV27	CASRTPGRTEAFF
-	TRBV4-1	CASSQVSSGSNEQFF
-	TRBV6-5	CASRNQGRDTQYF
-	TRBV4-1	CASSLQTLTGTTDTQYF
-	TRBV19	CASSIKARGEKLFF
-	TRBV28	CASSLGIGTEAFF
-	TRBV29-1	CSAGGTSYNEQFF
once	TRBV28	CASSRSGSSYEQYF
-	TRBV9	CASSVGPLLVSLGQFF
-	TRBV4-1	CASSQVTREGADTQYF
-	TRBV4-1	CASSQVWLGMAYEQYF
-	TRBV7-9	CASSTRMTGESSPLHF
-	TRBV6-1	CASSEDPRWTYEQYF
once	TRBV9	CASSVSADEQFF
once	TRBV4-1	CASSQDSGSQPQHF
few	TRBV27	CASRVEGGYYEQYF
-	TRBV11-1	CASSHGEVGETQYF
-	TRBV9	CASSLGSRSVEQYF
-	TRBV7-9	CASRQDGAYNEQFF
-	TRBV6-1	CASSEVSTDTQYF
-	TRBV6-4	CASSDIGASSSGYTF
-	TRBV7-6	CASSLAMGRGNTIYF
few	TRBV6-5	CASSYKGNSYEQYF
-	TRBV28	CASSSPRTGIYEQYF
-	TRBV29-1	CSAGGTGELFF
-	TRBV7-8	CASSALHSTDTQYF
-	TRBV9	CASSVDGAVNTGELFF
-	TRBV5-1	CASSLTRSTDTQYF
-	TRBV20-1	CSAQGNHGYTF
-	TRBV6-6	CASSGSGDIQYF
-	TRBV14	CASSQLVKGNEKLFF
-	TRBV19	CASKVGGANGYTF
-	TRBV9	CASSGGGGLNQPQHF
-	TRBV7-9	CASSLFGPYEQYF
-	TRBV27	CASSVGDEQFF
-	TRBV7-3	CASSLGTITEAFF
many	TRBV7-7	CASSSRRGDEQFF
-	TRBV7-9	CASSLDRNQGYF
-	TRBV2	CASSVSQGAGNTEAFF
-	TRBV2	CASSSDRANTEAFF
few	TRBV4-1	CASSQAPDQPQHF
-	TRBV5-5	CASSPRGFAYGYTF
-	TRBV27	CASAQEQGNLYSYEQYF
-	TRBV10-3	CAISESGGEDTQYF